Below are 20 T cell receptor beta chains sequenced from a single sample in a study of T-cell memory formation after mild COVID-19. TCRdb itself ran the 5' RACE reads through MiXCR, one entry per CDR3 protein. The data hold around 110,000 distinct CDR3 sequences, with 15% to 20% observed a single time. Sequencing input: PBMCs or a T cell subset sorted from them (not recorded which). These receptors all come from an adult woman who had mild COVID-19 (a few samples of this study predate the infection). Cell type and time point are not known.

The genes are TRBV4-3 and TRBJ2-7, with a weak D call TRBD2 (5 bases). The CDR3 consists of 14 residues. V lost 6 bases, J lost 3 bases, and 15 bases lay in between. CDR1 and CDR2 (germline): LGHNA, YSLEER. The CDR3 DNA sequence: TGCGCCAGCAGTCAAAGGCTAGCTAACTACGAGCAGTACTTC. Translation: CASSQRLANYEQYF.

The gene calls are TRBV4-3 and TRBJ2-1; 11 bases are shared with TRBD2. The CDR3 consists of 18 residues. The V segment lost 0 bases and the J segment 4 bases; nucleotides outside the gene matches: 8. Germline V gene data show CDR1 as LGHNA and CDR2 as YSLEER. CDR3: CASSQDRATSGAYNEQFF. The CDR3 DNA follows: TGCGCCAGCAGCCAAGATCGTGCGACTAGCGGGGCTTACAATGAGCAGTTCTTC.

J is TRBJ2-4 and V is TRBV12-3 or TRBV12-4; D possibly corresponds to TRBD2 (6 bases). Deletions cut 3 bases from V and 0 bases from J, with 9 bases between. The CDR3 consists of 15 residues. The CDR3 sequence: CASSLAGIAKNIQYF. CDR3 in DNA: TGTGCCAGCAGTTTGGCGGGAATAGCCAAAAACATTCAGTACTTC.

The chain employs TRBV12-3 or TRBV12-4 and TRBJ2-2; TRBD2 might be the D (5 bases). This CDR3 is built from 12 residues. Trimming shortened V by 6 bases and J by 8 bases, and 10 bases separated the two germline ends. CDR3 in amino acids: CASSGGSGELFF. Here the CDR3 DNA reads TGTGCCAGCAGCGGCGGGTCGGGGGAGCTGTTTTTT.

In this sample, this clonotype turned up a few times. CDR3 sequence: CASSPRDSFGDEQFF. Here the CDR3 DNA reads TGCGCCAGCAGCCCCAGGGACTCATTCGGGGATGAGCAGTTCTTC. The V and J genes are TRBV5-1 and TRBJ2-1; the D gene is possibly TRBD2 (6 bases). Trimming stripped 4 bases from V and 8 bases from J, with 19 bases between. Germline V CDR1 and CDR2: SGHRS, YFSETQ. The CDR3 has 15 residues.

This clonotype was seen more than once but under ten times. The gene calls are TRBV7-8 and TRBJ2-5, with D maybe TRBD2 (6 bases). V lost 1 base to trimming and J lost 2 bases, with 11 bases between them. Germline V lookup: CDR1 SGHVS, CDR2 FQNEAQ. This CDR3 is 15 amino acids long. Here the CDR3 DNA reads TGTGCCAGCAGCTTAGGGGGGGTCGAACAAGAGACCCAGTACTTC. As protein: CASSLGGVEQETQYF.

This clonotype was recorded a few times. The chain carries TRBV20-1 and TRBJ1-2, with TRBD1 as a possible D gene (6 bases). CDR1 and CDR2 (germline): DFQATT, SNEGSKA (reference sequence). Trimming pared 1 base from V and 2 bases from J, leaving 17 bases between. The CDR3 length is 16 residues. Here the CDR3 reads CSARGRPGVLNYGYTF. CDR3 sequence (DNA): TGCAGTGCTAGAGGTCGACCAGGGGTTCTCAACTATGGCTACACCTTC.

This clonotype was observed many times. The CDR3 DNA reads TGTGCCAGCAGTTCATACCCAGGGGGGCACGAAAAACTGTTTTTT. As protein: CASSSYPGGHEKLFF. The chain is built from TRBV12-3 or TRBV12-4 and TRBJ1-4, with 7 bases aligning to TRBD1. CDR3 length: 15 amino acids. Losses at the gene ends were 4 bases for V and 8 bases for J; bases not matched to a gene: 10.

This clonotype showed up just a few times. The CDR3 protein is CSASLGRYTEAFF. The CDR3 bases are TGCAGTGCTAGTTTGGGGAGGTACACTGAAGCTTTCTTT. The rearrangement links TRBV20-1 to TRBJ1-1, with D uncertain. The CDR3 length is 13 residues. CDR1 is DFQATT, CDR2 SNEGSKA, per germline (reference sequence). V lost 3 bases, J lost 3 bases, and 11 bases lay in between.

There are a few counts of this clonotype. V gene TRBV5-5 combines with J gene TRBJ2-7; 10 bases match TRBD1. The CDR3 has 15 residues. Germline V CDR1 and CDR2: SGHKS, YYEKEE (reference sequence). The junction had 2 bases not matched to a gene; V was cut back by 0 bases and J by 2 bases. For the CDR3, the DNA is TGTGCCAGCAGCTTGGGCGGGACAGGGGCCTACGAGCAGTACTTC. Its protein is CASSLGGTGAYEQYF. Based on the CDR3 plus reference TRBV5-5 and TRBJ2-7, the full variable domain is DAGVTQSPTHLIKTRGQQVTLRCSPISGHKSVSWYQQVLGQGPQFIFQYYEKEERGRGNFPDRFSARQFPNYSSELNVNALLLGDSALYLCASSLGGTGAYEQYFGPGTRLTVT.

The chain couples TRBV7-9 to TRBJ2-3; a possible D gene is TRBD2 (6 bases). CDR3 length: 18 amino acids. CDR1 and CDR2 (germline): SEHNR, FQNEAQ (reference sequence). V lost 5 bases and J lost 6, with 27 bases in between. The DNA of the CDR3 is TGTGCCAGCAGCCTCTACTACGGGACTTCGACCGCTTGGGATACGCAGTATTTT. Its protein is CASSLYYGTSTAWDTQYF.

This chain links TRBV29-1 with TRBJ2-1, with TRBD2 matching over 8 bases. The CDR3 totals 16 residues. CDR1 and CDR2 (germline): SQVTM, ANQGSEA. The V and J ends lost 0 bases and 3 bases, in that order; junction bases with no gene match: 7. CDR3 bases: TGCAGCGTTGAAGATCTCTCCGCGGGGGGCTACAATGAGCAGTTCTTC. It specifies CSVEDLSAGGYNEQFF.

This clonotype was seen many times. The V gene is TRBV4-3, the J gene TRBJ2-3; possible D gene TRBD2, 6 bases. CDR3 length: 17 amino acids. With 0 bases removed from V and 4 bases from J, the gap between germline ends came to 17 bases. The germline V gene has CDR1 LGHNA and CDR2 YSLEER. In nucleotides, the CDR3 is TGCGCCAGCAGCCAAGACCTGGCCCTAGCGACACCAGATACGCAGTATTTT. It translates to CASSQDLALATPDTQYF.

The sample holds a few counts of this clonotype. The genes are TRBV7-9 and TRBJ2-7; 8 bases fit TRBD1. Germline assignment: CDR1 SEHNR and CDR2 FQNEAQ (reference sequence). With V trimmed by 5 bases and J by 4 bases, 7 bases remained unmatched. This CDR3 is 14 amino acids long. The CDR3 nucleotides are TGTGCCAGCAGCCAGACAGGGGTTGGGTACGAGCAGTACTTC. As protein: CASSQTGVGYEQYF.

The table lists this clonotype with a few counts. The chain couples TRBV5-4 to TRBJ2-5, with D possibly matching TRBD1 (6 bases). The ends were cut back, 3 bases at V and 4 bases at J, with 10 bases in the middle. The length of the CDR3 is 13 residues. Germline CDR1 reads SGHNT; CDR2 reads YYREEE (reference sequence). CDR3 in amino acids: CASSSGVPETQYF. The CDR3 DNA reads TGTGCCAGCAGCTCAGGGGTCCCAGAGACCCAGTACTTC.

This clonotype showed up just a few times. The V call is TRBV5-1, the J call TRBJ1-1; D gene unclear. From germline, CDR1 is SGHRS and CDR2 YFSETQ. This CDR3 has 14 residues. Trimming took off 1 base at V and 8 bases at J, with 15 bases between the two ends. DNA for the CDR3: TGCGCCAGCAGCTTGTACGCCATAAATAGGGAAGCTTTCTTT. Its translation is CASSLYAINREAFF.

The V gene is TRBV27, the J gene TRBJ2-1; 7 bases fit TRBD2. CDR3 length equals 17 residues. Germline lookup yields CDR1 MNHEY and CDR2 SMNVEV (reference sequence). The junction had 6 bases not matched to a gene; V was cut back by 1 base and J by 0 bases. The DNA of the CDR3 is TGTGCCAGCAGTTTATTATTAGGGGACTACTCCTACAATGAGCAGTTCTTC. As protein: CASSLLLGDYSYNEQFF.

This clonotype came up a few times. CDR3 DNA sequence: TGTGCCAGCAGCCCCGAACGGACAACGAACTATGGCTACACCTTC. It translates to CASSPERTTNYGYTF. The chain uses TRBV9 and TRBJ1-2, with D possibly matching TRBD1 (5 bases). The CDR3 has 15 residues. CDR1 is SGDLS and CDR2 is YYNGEE in the germline V gene. The V and J ends lost 4 bases and 2 bases respectively, with 15 bases between them. Full variable domain (rest looked up from reference TRBV9 and TRBJ1-2): DSGVTQTPKHLITATGQRVTLRCSPRSGDLSVYWYQQSLDQGLQFLIQYYNGEERAKGNILERFSAQQFPDLHSELNLSSLELGDSALYFCASSPERTTNYGYTFGSGTRLTVV.

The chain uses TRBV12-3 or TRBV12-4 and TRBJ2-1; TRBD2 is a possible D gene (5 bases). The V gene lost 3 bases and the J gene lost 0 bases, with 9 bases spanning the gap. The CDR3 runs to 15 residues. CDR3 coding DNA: TGTGCCAGCAGTTTCGTAGGGAGCTCCTACAATGAGCAGTTCTTC. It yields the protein CASSFVGSSYNEQFF.

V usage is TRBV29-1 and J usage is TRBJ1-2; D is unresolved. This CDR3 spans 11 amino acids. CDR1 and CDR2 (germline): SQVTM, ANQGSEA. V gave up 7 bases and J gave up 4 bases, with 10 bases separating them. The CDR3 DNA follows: TGCAGCGCCGTGACGGGCTATGGCTACACCTTC. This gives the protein CSAVTGYGYTF.